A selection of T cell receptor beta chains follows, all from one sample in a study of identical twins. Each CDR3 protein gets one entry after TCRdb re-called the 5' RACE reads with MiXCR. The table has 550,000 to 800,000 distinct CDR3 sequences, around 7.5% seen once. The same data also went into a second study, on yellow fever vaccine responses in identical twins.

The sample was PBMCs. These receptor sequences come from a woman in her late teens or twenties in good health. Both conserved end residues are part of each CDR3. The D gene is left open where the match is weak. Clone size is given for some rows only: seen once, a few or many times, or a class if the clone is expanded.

TGTGCCACCAGTGATCCCGGGGGACCCCGGGGAACTGGGGCCAACGTCCTGACTTTC CATSDPGGPRGTGANVLTF TRBV24-1 - few TRBJ2-6
TGCGCCAGCAGCCAAGGGAGTACTAATAGCAATCAGCCCCAGCATTTT CASSQGSTNSNQPQHF TRBV4-1 - few TRBJ1-5
TGCGCCAGCAGCGTCCGTCCGGGACAGGGGTTTTCTGGCTACACCTTC CASSVRPGQGFSGYTF TRBV5-1 TRBD1 many TRBJ1-2
TGCGCCAGCAGCTTGGCGGACAGGGGTGGAGAGACCCAGTACTTC CASSLADRGGETQYF TRBV5-1 TRBD1 few TRBJ2-5
TGTGCCAGCAGCTTAGCGAGCGGGGTTTCCTACAATGAGCAGTTCTTC CASSLASGVSYNEQFF TRBV7-2 TRBD2 many TRBJ2-1
TGCGCCAGCAGCTCCCTTAGCGGTGGGGGTTCCGGGGAGCTGTTTTTT CASSSLSGGGSGELFF TRBV5-1 - few TRBJ2-2
TGCGCCAGCAGTGAGCCCCAACCAGGAGGGAACACTGAAGCTTTCTTT CASSEPQPGGNTEAFF TRBV10-1 - many TRBJ1-1
TGTGCCAGCAGACAACAGGGGGGGATAGGCACAGATACGCAGTATTTT CASRQQGGIGTDTQYF TRBV12-3/TRBV12-4 - many TRBJ2-3
TGTGCCAGCAGTGAAGCCGGGGCTATAGGGGGCTACACCTTC CASSEAGAIGGYTF TRBV6-1 - - TRBJ1-2
TGTGCCAGCAGCTCTAACCCGGGACAGGTTAATGAAAAACTGTTTTTT CASSSNPGQVNEKLFF TRBV11-2 TRBD1 few TRBJ1-4
TGTGCCAGCAGTTTCAACCGGGAGACCCAGTACTTC CASSFNRETQYF TRBV28 - many TRBJ2-5
TGTGCCACCCAACTAGCGGGAGAGCAAGAGACCCAGTACTTC CATQLAGEQETQYF TRBV28 TRBD2 many TRBJ2-5
TGTGCCAGCAGCACGGGACTAGCGGCCAGGGAGCATGAGCAGTTCTTC CASSTGLAAREHEQFF TRBV21-1 - many TRBJ2-1
TGTGCCAGCAGCCAGACAGGCCCCGAGCAGTACTTC CASSQTGPEQYF TRBV10-3 - - TRBJ2-7
TGTGCCATCAGGACAGACGAAGGGGAGCTGTTTTTT CAIRTDEGELFF TRBV7-9 - - TRBJ2-2
TGTGCCAGCAGTCCGGCCCGGGACTCTGGGGCCAACGTCCTGACTTTC CASSPARDSGANVLTF TRBV28 - - TRBJ2-6
TGCGCCAGCAGACATAGCAACATGAACACCGGGGAGCTGTTTTTT CASRHSNMNTGELFF TRBV4-1 - many TRBJ2-2
TGCAGTGCTATTTCGGGGGGCATCTACAATGAGCAGTTCTTC CSAISGGIYNEQFF TRBV20-1 - few TRBJ2-1
TGCAGCGTCGGGACAGGGGGCTTCATTCAGTACTTC CSVGTGGFIQYF TRBV29-1 TRBD1 - TRBJ2-4
TGTGCCATCAGATCCGGGACAGGGGAGAATGAGCAGTTCTTC CAIRSGTGENEQFF TRBV10-3 TRBD1 few TRBJ2-1
TGTGCCAGCATCCCCCGGGACAGGGGGCCTAATGAGCAGTTCTTC CASIPRDRGPNEQFF TRBV28 TRBD1 - TRBJ2-1
TGTGCCAGCAGTTTATGGGGCGGGGCGCAATACAATGAGCAGTTCTTC CASSLWGGAQYNEQFF TRBV28 - - TRBJ2-1
TGTGCCAGCAGGCCCGGACTAGCGGACCCCTACGAGCAGTACTTC CASRPGLADPYEQYF TRBV6-1 TRBD2 few TRBJ2-7
TGTGCCACCAGTGATCCGATCTATGGCTACACCTTC CATSDPIYGYTF TRBV24-1 - few TRBJ1-2
TGTGCCAGCAGGGACGGGGTCGGAGTCTATGGCTACACCTTC CASRDGVGVYGYTF TRBV25-1 - many TRBJ1-2
TGCGCCAGCAGCCAAGCGAGTATGGTTAAGAACACTGAAGCTTTCTTT CASSQASMVKNTEAFF TRBV4-1 - few TRBJ1-1
TGTGCCAGCAGCTTAGGAGTAGGGACAGCCACCGGGGAGCTGTTTTTT CASSLGVGTATGELFF TRBV7-2 TRBD1 many TRBJ2-2
TGTGCCAGCAGCTTGGTTGCCACGGGAACCGGGGAGCTGTTTTTT CASSLVATGTGELFF TRBV5-6 - - TRBJ2-2
TGTGCCAGCAGCTTACAGGGGGTCGATAATTCACCCCTCCACTTT CASSLQGVDNSPLHF TRBV7-9 TRBD1 - TRBJ1-6
TGCGCCAGCAGCCCCCGCGGGGCTGAAGCTTTCTTT CASSPRGAEAFF TRBV4-1 - - TRBJ1-1
TGTGCCAGCAGAACGGGCGGGGGGAACACTGAAGCTTTCTTT CASRTGGGNTEAFF TRBV12-3/TRBV12-4 - many TRBJ1-1
TGTGCCAGCTCACCACCAGATCACGAGCAGTACTTC CASSPPDHEQYF TRBV18 - - TRBJ2-7
TGTGCCAGCAACGCCGCGGGTCTAGCCAAAAACATTCAGTACTTC CASNAAGLAKNIQYF TRBV28 - many TRBJ2-4
TGTGCCAGCAGTAAACAGGGTCGGGCTTTCTTT CASSKQGRAFF TRBV12-3/TRBV12-4 - many TRBJ1-1
TGTGCCAGCAGCGCCCGACTAGGAGTGGGCATTCAGTACTTC CASSARLGVGIQYF TRBV9 - many TRBJ2-4
TGTGCCAGCACCCCCTTGGGACTAGCGGGAGACACCGGGGAGCTGTTTTTT CASTPLGLAGDTGELFF TRBV28 TRBD2 many TRBJ2-2
TGTGCCAGCAGGCCCAGTGCGACGGGGGGGTCGCAGTTCTTC CASRPSATGGSQFF TRBV11-2 TRBD2 - TRBJ2-1
TGCAGTGCTAGTTTCCCGGGACTAGGGCTGAGGGAGACCCAGTACTTC CSASFPGLGLRETQYF TRBV20-1 TRBD2 few TRBJ2-5
TGTGCCAGCAGCAGAAAGTACAGGGGAAATGAGCAGTTCTTC CASSRKYRGNEQFF TRBV12-3/TRBV12-4 TRBD1 - TRBJ2-1
TGCGCCAGCAGCCACCCGACTAGCGGGAGGAACGAGCAGTACTTC CASSHPTSGRNEQYF TRBV4-1 TRBD2 - TRBJ2-7
TGCAGTGCTAGAGTTCAGAGCTATGGCTACACCTTC CSARVQSYGYTF TRBV20-1 - many TRBJ1-2
TGTGCCAGCAGTTTTACGGGACCCCAGTACTTC CASSFTGPQYF TRBV12-3/TRBV12-4 - many TRBJ2-4
TGCAGCGTTGGGGACGGGACAAGTGCAACTAATGAAAAACTGTTTTTT CSVGDGTSATNEKLFF TRBV29-1 - few TRBJ1-4
TGTGCCAGCAGCAGCCTAGCGGGAGGTGATACCGGGGAGCTGTTTTTT CASSSLAGGDTGELFF TRBV7-9 TRBD2 - TRBJ2-2
TGCAGCGTTGAAGATGAAGAGGGGCAGGCTGGGGACGAGCAGTACTTC CSVEDEEGQAGDEQYF TRBV29-1 - few TRBJ2-7
TGCAGTGCTCGGGACAGGGACAGTTATGGCTACACCTTC CSARDRDSYGYTF TRBV20-1 TRBD1 - TRBJ1-2
TGCGCCAGCAGCCGCGACCGAGCGGATACGCAGTATTTT CASSRDRADTQYF TRBV12-3/TRBV12-4 - many TRBJ2-3
TGTGCCAGCAGTCCCCTGTTCAGCGAGCAGTACTTC CASSPLFSEQYF TRBV28 - - TRBJ2-7
TGTGCCAGCAGCTCCTACCCGGGGAGCGGGGGGGAACGCACAGATACGCAGTATTTT CASSSYPGSGGERTDTQYF TRBV7-8 TRBD2 - TRBJ2-3
TGTGCCAGCACCCCGGGGCCTTCGAACACCGGGGAGCTGTTTTTT CASTPGPSNTGELFF TRBV3-1 - few TRBJ2-2
TGTGCCACCACCGTGGGCCGGAGCTCCTACAATGAGCAGTTCTTC CATTVGRSSYNEQFF TRBV15 - many TRBJ2-1